The TCR beta chain under discussion was sequenced for a study of T cells in Graves' hyperthyroidism and ophthalmopathy. In its sample, this clonotype was seen many times. RNA transcripts yielded amplified TCR beta CDR3 regions. First-round RT-PCR with HTBI primers amplified the TCR CDR3 region. TCRdb re-called the multiplex PCR reads with MiXCR, one entry per CDR3 protein. The table has about 500,000 distinct CDR3 sequences, around 14% seen once; the top ten hold over 15%. Newly diagnosed hyperthyroidism, duration under 2 months, in patients aged 18 to 65. The sample comprised blood. The source is a woman aged 18-30 years with Graves' hyperthyroidism.

CDR3 loop: CATSDLQGNNYNEQFF. The CDR3 DNA follows: TGTGCCACCAGTGACCTACAGGGGAACAACTACAATGAGCAGTTCTTC. J is TRBJ2-1 and V is TRBV24-1, with TRBD1 matching over 7 bases. This CDR3 contains 16 residues. The J segment lost 3 bases and the V segment lost 4 bases, leaving 8 bases of the junction unmatched. The V gene's germline CDR1 is KGHDR and CDR2 SFDVKD.